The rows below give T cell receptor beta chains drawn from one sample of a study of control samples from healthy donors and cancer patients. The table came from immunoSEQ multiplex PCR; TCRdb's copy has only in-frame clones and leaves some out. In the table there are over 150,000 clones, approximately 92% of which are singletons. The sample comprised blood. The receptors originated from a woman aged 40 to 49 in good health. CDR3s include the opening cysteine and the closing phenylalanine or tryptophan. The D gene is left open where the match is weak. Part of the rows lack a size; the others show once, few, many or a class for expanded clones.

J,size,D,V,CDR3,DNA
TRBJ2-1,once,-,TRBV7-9,CASIKGTGGIEQFF,TGTGCCAGCATTAAGGGCACGGGGGGCATTGAGCAGTTCTTC
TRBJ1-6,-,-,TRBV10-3,CAISESGGDSPLHF,TGTGCCATCAGTGAGTCGGGAGGAGATTCACCCCTCCACTTT
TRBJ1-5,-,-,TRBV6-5,CASMQGDQPQHF,TGTGCCAGCATGCAGGGCGATCAGCCCCAGCATTTT
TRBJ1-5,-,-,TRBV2,CASRMGGSNQPQHF,TGTGCCAGCAGAATGGGGGGTAGCAATCAGCCCCAGCATTTT
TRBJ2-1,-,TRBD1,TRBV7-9,CASSLGQGSSYNEQFF,TGTGCCAGCAGCTTGGGACAGGGAAGCTCCTACAATGAGCAGTTCTTC
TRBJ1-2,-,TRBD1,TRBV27,CASSLDRVGYTF,TGTGCCAGCAGTTTAGACAGGGTTGGCTACACCTTC
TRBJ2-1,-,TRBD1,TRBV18,CASSLRPGQGFRGEQFF,TGTGCCAGCTCACTGAGACCGGGACAGGGGTTTCGCGGTGAGCAGTTCTTC
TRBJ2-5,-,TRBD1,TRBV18,CASSAGTGGETQYF,TGTGCCAGCTCAGCCGGGACAGGGGGCGAGACCCAGTACTTC
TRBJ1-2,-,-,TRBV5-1,CASRTTDNYGYTF,TGCGCCAGCAGGACAACGGATAACTATGGCTACACCTTC
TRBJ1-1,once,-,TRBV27,CASSSGYEAFF,TGTGCCAGCAGTTCAGGCTATGAAGCTTTCTTT
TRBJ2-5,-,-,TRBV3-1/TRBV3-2,CASSQFQGGAGETQYF,TGTGCCAGCAGCCAGTTCCAGGGCGGGGCGGGGGAGACCCAGTACTTC
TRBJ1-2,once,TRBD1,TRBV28,CASSLWGTVRGGYTF,TGTGCCAGCAGTTTATGGGGGACAGTGCGTGGCGGCTACACCTTC
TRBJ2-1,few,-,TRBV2,CASSSTVTNEQFF,TGTGCCAGCTCGTCGACCGTTACCAATGAGCAGTTCTTC
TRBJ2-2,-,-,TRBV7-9,CASSLRRSGTGELFF,TGTGCCAGCAGCTTACGACGCTCGGGTACCGGGGAGCTGTTTTTT
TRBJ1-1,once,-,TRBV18,CASSPPDNAEAFF,TGTGCCAGCTCACCACCTGACAATGCTGAAGCTTTCTTT
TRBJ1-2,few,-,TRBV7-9,CASSLVGGNGYTF,TGTGCCAGCAGCTTAGTAGGGGGAAATGGCTACACCTTC
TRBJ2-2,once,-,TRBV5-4,CASSLSWAGGTGELFF,TGTGCCAGCAGCTTAAGCTGGGCCGGAGGCACCGGGGAGCTGTTTTTT
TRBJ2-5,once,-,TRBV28,CASSLNEYQETQYF,TGTGCCAGCAGTTTGAATGAGTACCAAGAGACCCAGTACTTC
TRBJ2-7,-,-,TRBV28,CASSFAGQQYEQYF,TGTGCCAGCAGTTTCGCGGGACAGCAATACGAGCAGTACTTC
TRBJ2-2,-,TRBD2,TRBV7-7,CASSLGSGGAGGELFF,TGTGCCAGCAGCTTAGGCAGCGGGGGGGCCGGCGGGGAGCTGTTTTTT
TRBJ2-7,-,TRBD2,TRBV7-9,CASSPQFATSGAYEQYF,TGTGCCAGCAGCCCCCAATTCGCAACTAGCGGGGCCTACGAGCAGTACTTC
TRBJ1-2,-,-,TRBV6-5,CASSTQNYGYTF,TGTGCCAGCAGTACGCAGAACTATGGCTACACCTTC
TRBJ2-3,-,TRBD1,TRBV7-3,CASSLRTGATDTQYF,TGTGCCAGCAGCCTCCGGACAGGAGCCACAGATACGCAGTATTTT
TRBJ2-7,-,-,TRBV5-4,CASSSTYEQYF,TGTGCCAGCAGCTCTACCTACGAGCAGTACTTC
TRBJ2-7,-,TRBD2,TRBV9,CASSVSGGPNYEQYF,TGTGCCAGCAGCGTTAGCGGGGGCCCTAACTACGAGCAGTACTTC
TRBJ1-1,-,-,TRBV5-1,CASSLAGVSRNTEAFF,TGCGCCAGCAGCTTGGCGGGGGTTAGTAGGAACACTGAAGCTTTCTTT
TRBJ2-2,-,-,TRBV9,CASRPGTPTGELFF,TGTGCCAGCAGGCCCGGGACACCCACCGGGGAGCTGTTTTTT
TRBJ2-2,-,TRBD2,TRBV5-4,CASSLGGGGTGELFF,TGTGCCAGCAGCTTGGGGGGCGGGGGGACCGGGGAGCTGTTTTTT
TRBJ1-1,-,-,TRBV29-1,CSVERGQVAFF,TGCAGCGTTGAACGAGGGCAAGTGGCTTTCTTT
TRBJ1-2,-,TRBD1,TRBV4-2,CASSPTQGDGYTF,TGTGCCAGCAGCCCTACCCAGGGGGATGGCTACACCTTC
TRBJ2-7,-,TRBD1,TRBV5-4,CASSLGGQGREQYF,TGTGCCAGCAGCTTGGGGGGACAGGGACGGGAGCAGTACTTC
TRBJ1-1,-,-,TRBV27,CASSLGGHRAFF,TGTGCCAGCAGCCTCGGCGGACACCGAGCTTTCTTT
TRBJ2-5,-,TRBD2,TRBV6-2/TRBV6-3,CASSCPPEDSGGAETQYF,TGTGCCAGCAGTTGTCCCCCCGAGGATAGCGGGGGGGCGGAGACCCAGTACTTC
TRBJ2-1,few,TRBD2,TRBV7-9,CASSLNSVERGHSYNEQFF,TGTGCCAGCAGCTTAAACTCTGTTGAGCGGGGCCATTCCTACAATGAGCAGTTCTTC
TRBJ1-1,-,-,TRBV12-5,CASGFFSEAFF,TGTGCTAGTGGTTTCTTTTCTGAAGCTTTCTTT
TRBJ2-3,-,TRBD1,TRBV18,CASSPLGQWASTDTQYF,TGTGCCAGCTCACCCTTGGGACAGTGGGCCAGCACAGATACGCAGTATTTT
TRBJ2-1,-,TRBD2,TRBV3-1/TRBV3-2,CASSLFRPSGDSYNEQFF,TGTGCCAGCAGCCTGTTTCGACCTAGCGGGGATTCCTACAATGAGCAGTTCTTC
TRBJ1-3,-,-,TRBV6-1,CASSEGLWHSGNTIYF,TGTGCCAGCAGTGAGGGTCTGTGGCACTCTGGAAACACCATATATTTT
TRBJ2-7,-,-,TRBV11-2,CASSLPSYEQYF,TGTGCCAGCAGCCTCCCATCCTACGAGCAGTACTTC
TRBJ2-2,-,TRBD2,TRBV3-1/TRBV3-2,CASSQESSGGTGELFF,TGTGCCAGCAGCCAAGAGTCTAGCGGGGGGACCGGGGAGCTGTTTTTT
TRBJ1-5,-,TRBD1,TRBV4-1,CASSPRDSSNQPQHF,TGCGCCAGCAGCCCAAGGGACAGTAGCAATCAGCCCCAGCATTTT
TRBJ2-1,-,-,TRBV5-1,CASSLGQFYNEQFF,TGCGCCAGCAGCTTAGGACAGTTCTACAATGAGCAGTTCTTC